The rows below give T cell receptor beta chains drawn from one sample of a study of T cells in localized non-small cell lung cancer. The method was immunoSEQ multiplex PCR; TCRdb's version includes in-frame clones alone and lacks a portion of them. Of more than 2,000 clones in the sample, roughly two fifths were seen once. The sample here was lung tumor tissue, taken before any cancer treatment. The receptors were gathered from a male donor at least 60 years old with stage I squamous cell lung carcinoma. CDR3s include the opening cysteine and the closing phenylalanine or tryptophan. D genes are given only for firm matches. Rows give clone size only sometimes, using once, few, many, or a class for an expanded clone.

clone_size,cdr3_length,j_call,v_call,d_call,cdr3_aa,cdr3_nt
few,13,TRBJ1-3,TRBV9,NA,CASSFPNGNTIYF,TGTGCCAGCAGTTTCCCAAATGGAAACACCATATATTTT
NA,17,TRBJ1-5,TRBV6-8,NA,CASKKTGGKEGNQPQHF,TGTGCCAGCAAGAAGACAGGAGGGAAGGAGGGCAATCAGCCCCAGCATTTT
NA,16,TRBJ2-3,TRBV19,TRBD2,CASSMAASGGTDTQYF,TGTGCCAGTAGTATGGCAGCTAGCGGGGGGACAGATACGCAGTATTTT
few,12,TRBJ1-1,TRBV19,TRBD1,CASSMTGYTAFF,TGTGCCAGTAGTATGACAGGGTATACAGCTTTCTTT
NA,15,TRBJ2-1,TRBV19,NA,CASSSQRNSYNEQFF,TGTGCCAGTAGTTCCCAGCGGAACTCCTACAATGAGCAGTTCTTC
NA,15,TRBJ1-1,TRBV18,TRBD1,CASSWDRGGNTEAFF,TGTGCCAGCTCATGGGACAGGGGCGGGAACACTGAAGCTTTCTTT
NA,14,TRBJ1-1,TRBV9,TRBD1,CASSAGGTHTEAFF,TGTGCCAGCAGCGCAGGGGGTACGCACACTGAAGCTTTCTTT
NA,15,TRBJ2-7,TRBV5-1,TRBD1,CASSIGTGGSYEQYF,TGCGCCAGTTCTATCGGGACAGGGGGCTCCTACGAGCAGTACTTC
few,15,TRBJ2-3,TRBV11-1,TRBD2,CASSLSGGPTDTQYF,TGTGCCAGCAGCTTGTCGGGGGGACCCACAGATACGCAGTATTTT
NA,14,TRBJ1-4,TRBV18,NA,CASSPGSENEKLFF,TGTGCCAGCTCCCCCGGGTCAGAAAATGAAAAACTGTTTTTT
NA,12,TRBJ1-5,TRBV9,NA,CASSDGPQPQHF,TGTGCCAGCAGTGACGGGCCGCAGCCCCAGCATTTT
few,15,TRBJ1-1,TRBV11-3,NA,CASSTDSSLNTEAFF,TGTGCCAGCAGCACGGACTCTTCCTTGAACACTGAAGCTTTCTTT
medium-sized,13,TRBJ1-1,TRBV7-1,NA,CASSSRVNTEAFF,TGTGCCAGCAGCTCCCGGGTAAACACTGAAGCTTTCTTT
once,15,TRBJ2-7,TRBV28,TRBD2,CASSRGAGRPYEQYF,TGTGCCAGCAGTAGGGGAGCGGGAAGACCCTACGAGCAGTACTTC
few,19,TRBJ2-2,TRBV5-1,NA,CASSFRSDRGAEWTGELFF,TGCGCCAGCAGCTTTCGCTCAGATCGGGGGGCGGAGTGGACCGGGGAGCTGTTTTTT
NA,14,TRBJ1-6,TRBV6-8,NA,CASSGGTGNSPLHF,TGTGCCAGCAGTGGGGGTACGGGAAATTCACCCCTCCACTTT
NA,14,TRBJ2-5,TRBV5-1,NA,CASSLDGWQETQYF,TGCGCCAGCAGCTTGGATGGTTGGCAAGAGACCCAGTACTTC
medium-sized,14,TRBJ1-1,TRBV6-8,NA,CASNERSEGPEAFF,TGTGCCAGCAACGAGCGGTCTGAGGGGCCTGAAGCTTTCTTT
few,14,TRBJ2-3,TRBV6-8,TRBD2,CAVGTSGATDTQYF,TGTGCCGTCGGGACTAGCGGGGCCACAGATACGCAGTATTTT
NA,15,TRBJ2-7,TRBV19,NA,CASSPDRLSSYEQYF,TGTGCCAGTAGTCCGGACCGTCTTAGTTCCTACGAGCAGTACTTC